This TCR beta chain was retrieved from a study of shared clonotypes between healthy human individuals. The replicate PCRs on unsorted PBMC were given around 280 ng DNA, which is tens of thousands of T cell genomes. Clones were read by immunoSEQ multiplex PCR, and TCRdb kept only the in-frame ones, dropping some. The sample holds 450,000 to 500,000 clones, over 70% seen once. The germline V gene has CDR1 GTSNPN and CDR2 SVGIG (reference sequence). This CDR3 is built from 17 residues. Comments on this clone: The junction and the germline gene differ at one end; a read error may be behind it.

The chain has TRBV30 and TRBJ1-5; TRBD1 might be the D (5 bases). The clonotype was recovered from a woman in her forties in good health. Some clones in this sample may be carry-over from other donors' samples. Specimen: PBMCs. CDR3 sequence: CAWSVLGLTQGNPPQHF. CDR3 DNA: TGTGCCTGGAGTGTACTCGGTTTAACGCAGGGTAATCCGCCCCAGCATTTT.